This T cell receptor beta chain was sequenced during a study of Tregs in tolerant kidney transplant recipients. Mixed chimerism was transient after nonmyeloablative marrow transplants from related graft donors. Unstimulated regulatory T cells (CD4+CD25+CD127-), CD4+CD25- non-regulatory cells, CD4 and CD8 cells were FACS-sorted from thawed PBMCs. Method: immunoSEQ multiplex PCR; TCRdb's copy keeps in-frame clones and lacks some. The specimen's table records 14,000 or so clones. Notes on this clone: The read falls 3 residues short of the CDR3 end, and the missing part is taken from the germline J gene.

The CDR3 consists of 11 residues. CDR1 is SNHLY and CDR2 is FYNNEI in the germline V gene. The rearrangement links TRBV2 to TRBJ1-2; 8 bases match TRBD1. Material: CD8+ T cells from blood (PBMCs), obtained 6 months after the transplant. This sequence was found in a human patient who received a combined kidney and bone marrow transplant. These T cells may partly come from the graft donor. The CDR3 spells CASPDRGGYTF. The CDR3 DNA, read in part, is TGTGCCAGCCCCGACAGGGGCGGC.